The 11 T cell receptor beta chains below were found in one sample sequenced in a study of radiation and T cells in renal cell carcinoma (dated by TCRdb to 2020 to 2022). The time point label corresponds to: blood 2 weeks post-SBRT. The treatment or condition label here, explained by the study, means: 15 Gy SBRT to primary tumor, nephrectomy 4 weeks later. Libraries were prepared through the immunoSEQ multiplex PCR assay. TCRdb re-hosts the immuneACCESS table, in-frame sequences only. Its copies lack some clones; in the studies checked, an unresolved V gene accounts for under half of them, and the cause for the rest is not known. The sample table holds tens of thousands of clones, of which approximately 80% were seen once. In total, the top ten clones hold around 31% of the sample. Sample: blood, taken from a patient whose treatment included radiotherapy and nephrectomy. Source of these receptors: a woman aged 70 to 79 with renal cell carcinoma.

This sequence joins TRBV19 and TRBJ1-5; D remains unclear. CDR3 length equals 13 residues. Germline CDR1 LNHDA, CDR2 SQIVND (reference sequence). V dropped 5 bases and J dropped 0 bases, with 5 bases sitting between them. CDR3 region: CASSQTSNQPQHF. The CDR3, as DNA: TGTGCCAGTAGTCAGACTAGCAATCAGCCCCAGCATTTT.

In this sample, this clone turned up a few times. The rearrangement uses TRBV7-7 and TRBJ2-5; D may match TRBD1 or TRBD2 (6 bases each). The germline V and J ends were trimmed by 5 bases and 1 base, with 14 bases remaining between them. Germline loops: CDR1 SSHAT, CDR2 FNYEAQ (reference sequence). The CDR3 totals 15 residues. The CDR3 DNA is TGTGCCAGCAGCACAGGGAGGACATCCCAAGAGACCCAGTACTTC. Residues: CASSTGRTSQETQYF.

In DNA form, the CDR3 reads TGTGCCAGCAGTGCCTTAGGGGGGGCAATAAGCAATCAGCCCCAGCATTTT. Protein product: CASSALGGAISNQPQHF. V is TRBV6-1 and J is TRBJ1-5; D might be TRBD1 (6 bases). Per germline, CDR1 MNHNS and CDR2 SASEGT. This CDR3 comprises 17 residues. V lost 4 bases to trimming and J lost 1 base, with 17 bases between them.

CDR3 coding DNA: TGTGCCAGCAGTTTAATGACAGGGAAGGGTGCTGGCTACACCTTC. Amino acid sequence: CASSLMTGKGAGYTF. The gene calls are TRBV27 and TRBJ1-2, with 7 nucleotides matching TRBD1. The CDR3 consists of 15 residues. Per the germline V gene, CDR1 is MNHEY and CDR2 is SMNVEV (reference sequence). J was trimmed by 7 bases and V by 2 bases; bases with no gene match: 10.

V usage is TRBV29-1 and J usage is TRBJ1-1; D gene uncertain. CDR1 and CDR2 from the germline V gene are SQVTM and ANQGSEA. CDR3 length: 13 amino acids. CDR3 nucleotides: TGCAGTGCTTCAGAGGGAATGGGTACTGAAGCTTTCTTT. It translates to CSASEGMGTEAFF.

The rearrangement joins TRBV6-5 to TRBJ1-6; D gene ambiguous. The V gene lost 10 bases and the J gene lost 3 bases, with 16 bases spanning the gap. CDR3 size: 15 residues. The germline V gene encodes CDR1 MNHEY and CDR2 SVGAGI. The CDR3 region has the DNA TGTGCCACCGGGCCCGTTGAGCGCTATAATTCACCCCTCCACTTT. It is translated as CATGPVERYNSPLHF.

The CDR3 DNA sequence: TGTGCCAGCAGCCAGACTAGCGGGGCCTCCTCCTACAATGAGCAGTTCTTC. This codes for CASSQTSGASSYNEQFF. The rearrangement joins TRBV27 to TRBJ2-1, with TRBD2 matching over 11 bases. V trimming: 6 bases; J trimming: 0 bases; junction bases outside the gene matches: 7. CDR1 MNHEY and CDR2 SMNVEV come from the germline V gene (reference sequence). The CDR3 is 17 residues long.

The chain joins TRBV7-9 to TRBJ1-1; D is possibly TRBD1 (6 bases). Per the germline V gene, CDR1 is SEHNR and CDR2 is FQNEAQ (reference sequence). The CDR3 sequence is 15 residues long. V was clipped by 5 bases and J by 9 bases, with 22 bases between them. CDR3 in amino acids: CASSILVGAWGQAFF. The CDR3 coding sequence is TGTGCCAGCAGCATCCTGGTGGGGGCATGGGGCCAAGCTTTCTTT.

This chain joins TRBV6-5 and TRBJ2-1; 9 positions agree with TRBD2. CDR3 length equals 14 residues. V trimming: 8 bases; J trimming: 7 bases; junction bases outside the gene matches: 9. The germline V gene encodes CDR1 MNHEY and CDR2 SVGAGI. The CDR3 here is CASGAGGPRNEQFF. The CDR3 DNA reads as TGTGCCAGCGGGGCGGGGGGGCCGAGGAATGAGCAGTTCTTC.

J is TRBJ1-5 and V is TRBV5-1; a possible D gene is TRBD1 (5 bases). From germline, CDR1 is SGHRS and CDR2 YFSETQ. This CDR3 contains 13 residues. Trimming removed 3 bases from V and 7 bases from J, with 11 bases in between. The CDR3 protein is CASSYDRSQPQHF. The CDR3 nucleotides are TGCGCCAGCAGCTATGACAGAAGCCAGCCCCAGCATTTT. Drawing the rest from reference TRBV5-1 and TRBJ1-5, the complete variable domain is KAGVTQTPRYLIKTRGQQVTLSCSPISGHRSVSWYQQTPGQGLQFLFEYFSETQRNKGNFPGRFSGRQFSNSRSEMNVSTLELGDSALYLCASSYDRSQPQHFGDGTRLSIL.

The gene calls are TRBV27 and TRBJ1-6; D gene uncertain. CDR1 and CDR2 (germline): MNHEY, SMNVEV (reference sequence). The CDR3 runs to 12 residues. Trimming removed 5 bases at V and 8 bases at J, with 7 bases between. Written as DNA, the CDR3 is TGTGCCAGCAGTGAGGGCGATTCACCCCTCCACTTT. It encodes CASSEGDSPLHF.